Here is one TCR beta chain with its context. Every sample gave at least 6 micrograms of total RNA when it was extracted. These data come from a study of blood T cells in healthy people across ages. The CDR3 covers 17 residues. Germline CDR1 is MNHNS and CDR2 is SASEGT. V lost 3 bases and J 0 bases, leaving 14 bases between the germline ends. The authors ran a second PCR of about 6 to 11 cycles using a sample-barcoded 5' primer and a J-beta primer mix. Every sample produced at least 2.5 million CDR3-containing paired-end reads. TCRdb ran MiXCR on the 5' RACE reads and lists one entry per CDR3 protein. The top ten hold approximately 13% of the sample, which has under 850,000 distinct CDR3 sequences, roughly 40% seen once.

The gene calls are TRBV6-1 and TRBJ2-2; D perhaps matches TRBD1 (6 bases). The sequenced material came from blood. The receptor was isolated from a man aged 18 to 30 in good health. CDR3 protein: CASSEVPGHTNTGELFF. The CDR3 DNA follows: TGTGCCAGCAGTGAGGTTCCGGGACATACGAACACCGGGGAGCTGTTTTTT.